A selection of T cell receptor beta chains follows, all from one sample in a study of cytomegalovirus exposure and HLA in healthy donors. Profiling relied on immunoSEQ multiplex PCR, and the TCRdb table lists in-frame clones only, not all of them. This sample has roughly 200,000 clones; over 60% occur once, and the top ten carry around 5.7%. Sequenced sample: PBMCs. Receptor source: a man aged 35-49 years in good health and CMV-seronegative. The CDR3 runs from the conserved cysteine through the conserved F or W. D genes are given only for firm matches. Size is stated for part of the rows, as once, few or many counts, or as a class when the clone is expanded.

abundance,v_gene,d_gene,j_gene,CDR3nt,CDR3aa
NA,TRBV20-1,NA,TRBJ2-3,TGCAGTGCCTGGGACAAAATTACGCAGTATTTT,CSAWDKITQYF
few,TRBV4-1,TRBD2,TRBJ2-7,TGCGCCAGCAGCTCACCGGGGGGGAGTTCCTACGAGCAGTACTTC,CASSSPGGSSYEQYF
once,TRBV5-1,TRBD2,TRBJ2-1,TGCGCCAGCAGCCCCACTAGCGGGGGGGCAAATGAGCAGTTCTTC,CASSPTSGGANEQFF
once,TRBV6-5,TRBD1,TRBJ1-5,TGTGCCAGCAGTTTAGGCACAGGGGCGAGCAATCAGCCCCAGCATTTT,CASSLGTGASNQPQHF
once,TRBV4-3,NA,TRBJ1-4,TGCGCCAGCAGCCAAGATCGCGGCCGGCCCGCCGAAAAACTGTTTTTT,CASSQDRGRPAEKLFF
NA,TRBV7-9,TRBD1,TRBJ1-4,TGTGCCAGCAGCTTAACACAGGGGGAGAGTGAAAAACTGTTTTTT,CASSLTQGESEKLFF
NA,TRBV27,NA,TRBJ1-3,TGTGCCAGCAGGACCGGGAATACTGGAAACACCATATATTTT,CASRTGNTGNTIYF
NA,TRBV18,TRBD1,TRBJ1-2,TGTGCCAGCTCACCCGAGGGACAGTATTATGGCTACACCTTC,CASSPEGQYYGYTF
NA,TRBV7-2,NA,TRBJ2-7,TGTGCCAGCAGCTTAGCAGCGGCCGGGAGATACCACGAGCAGTACTTC,CASSLAAAGRYHEQYF
NA,TRBV19,TRBD2,TRBJ2-7,TGTGCCAGTAGTCCCGGGGGGGGACTGCGCGACGAGCAGTACTTC,CASSPGGGLRDEQYF
NA,TRBV6-5,TRBD2,TRBJ2-7,TGTGCCAGCAGTTACAAGGCGGGAGGCCCATACGAGCAGTACTTC,CASSYKAGGPYEQYF
NA,TRBV7-2,NA,TRBJ2-7,TGTGCCAGCAGCCATATTAACCCCTACGAGCAGTACTTC,CASSHINPYEQYF
few,TRBV2,TRBD2,TRBJ2-1,TGTGCCAGCATTCCGACTAGCGGGGGGAATGAGCAGTTCTTC,CASIPTSGGNEQFF
NA,TRBV5-1,NA,TRBJ1-2,TGCGCCAGCAGCTTGGTCGGGACTGGGGATGGCTACACCTTC,CASSLVGTGDGYTF
NA,TRBV5-6,TRBD2,TRBJ2-5,TGTGCCAGCAGCTACCCAATGGCGGGAGAAGAGACCCAGTACTTC,CASSYPMAGEETQYF
NA,TRBV25-1,NA,TRBJ2-6,TGTGCCAGCAGGCCCTCACAGGGATCTGGGGCCAACGTCCTGACTTTC,CASRPSQGSGANVLTF
NA,TRBV7-6,NA,TRBJ2-2,TGTGCCAGCAGCTCCCCCGGACTGACTAACACCGGGGAGCTGTTTTTT,CASSSPGLTNTGELFF
NA,TRBV7-2,TRBD2,TRBJ2-1,TGTGCCAGCAGCTTAGGGCGGGACTACCTCCTTAGCAATGAGCAGTTCTTC,CASSLGRDYLLSNEQFF
NA,TRBV10-1,NA,TRBJ2-7,TGCGCCAGCAGTGGGGGCAGGTTGTCGTCCGAGCAGTACTTC,CASSGGRLSSEQYF
NA,TRBV7-9,NA,TRBJ2-1,TGTGCCAGCAGCACCTCAGGGTTCTCCTACAATGAGCAGTTCTTC,CASSTSGFSYNEQFF
NA,TRBV29-1,TRBD2,TRBJ2-3,TGCAGCGTTGCTAGCGGGATAACAGATACGCAGTATTTT,CSVASGITDTQYF
NA,TRBV5-1,NA,TRBJ1-4,TGCGCCAGCAGCTACCAGGGAACTAATGAAAAACTGTTTTTT,CASSYQGTNEKLFF
NA,TRBV5-4,NA,TRBJ2-7,TGTGCCAGCAGCCCCGGGCAGGGCCCCTACGAGCAGTACTTC,CASSPGQGPYEQYF
NA,TRBV4-3,NA,TRBJ2-1,TGCGCCAGCAGCCCGCGGGGACTCTTCAATGAGCAGTTCTTC,CASSPRGLFNEQFF
NA,TRBV18,NA,TRBJ1-2,TGTGCCAGCTCACCAAACGCGGCAGCTACAGGCTACACCTTC,CASSPNAAATGYTF
NA,TRBV29-1,TRBD1,TRBJ1-2,TGCAGCGTTGTGGGAGAGGGGGCAAGGAACTATGGCTACACCTTC,CSVVGEGARNYGYTF
NA,TRBV6-1,NA,TRBJ1-2,TGTGCCAGCAGTACAGGGACCTACACCTTC,CASSTGTYTF
NA,TRBV6-5,NA,TRBJ1-2,TGTGCCAGCAGTCCGACAGCCTACTATGGCTACACCTTC,CASSPTAYYGYTF
NA,TRBV27,NA,TRBJ1-1,TGTGCCAGCAGTTGGGGAGGGATCACTGAAGCTTTCTTT,CASSWGGITEAFF
once,TRBV19,TRBD1,TRBJ1-5,TGTGCCAGTAGTAGGACAGGGGGCGCGGAGCCCCAGCATTTT,CASSRTGGAEPQHF
NA,TRBV6-5,NA,TRBJ2-7,TGTGCCAGCAGTTACATCGACAGAAAGGGCGAGCAGTACTTC,CASSYIDRKGEQYF
NA,TRBV5-1,NA,TRBJ2-7,TGCGCCAGCAGCTTGGCCTATGACAGACTTTCCTACGAGCAGTACTTC,CASSLAYDRLSYEQYF
NA,TRBV7-2,NA,TRBJ2-3,TGTGCCAGCAGCTTTGGACACTTAGGCCCAGATACGCAGTATTTT,CASSFGHLGPDTQYF
NA,TRBV27,NA,TRBJ2-7,TGTGCCAGCAGTTTCCTAGCAGGCGAGCAGTACTTC,CASSFLAGEQYF
NA,TRBV10-3,TRBD1,TRBJ1-5,TGTGCCATCAGAGACCCGGGACAGGGTCAAGGGCAGCCCCAGCATTTT,CAIRDPGQGQGQPQHF
once,TRBV27,TRBD2,TRBJ2-2,TGTGCCAGCAGCAGAAGACTAGCGGGAGGGCGCGGCACCGGGGAGCTGTTTTTT,CASSRRLAGGRGTGELFF